This T cell receptor beta chain came from a study of CD8 T cells in ankylosing spondylitis. Findings and caveats of the study: In reactive arthritis synovial fluid and blood, some motif variants had been reported before. Blood of patients with ankylosing spondylitis appeared to be characterized by a TCR beta motif of 8 or 9 highly homologous variants. Disease-linked clones reportedly concentrated significantly in matched ankylosing spondylitis synovial fluid.

Generation of TCR beta libraries employed quantitative 5'-RACE incorporating molecular barcodes. One entry per CDR3 protein, called by TCRdb with MiXCR from the 5' RACE reads. In the table there are approximately 300,000 distinct CDR3 sequences, around 20% of which are singletons. CDR3 length: 16 residues. Per the germline V gene, CDR1 is SGHRS and CDR2 is YFSETQ. V lost 0 bases to trimming and J lost 1 base, with 10 bases between them. Turning to this clonotype: Its antigen is not known.

The rearrangement joins TRBV5-1 to TRBJ2-2; perhaps TRBD1 as D (6 bases). Source material: blood, either unsorted or a sorted T cell fraction (not recorded which). This TCR came from a female donor with ankylosing spondylitis or in good health (not recorded which). Written as DNA, the CDR3 is TGCGCCAGCAGCTTGGGGCCACAGGGGAACACCGGGGAGCTGTTTTTT. Protein sequence: CASSLGPQGNTGELFF.